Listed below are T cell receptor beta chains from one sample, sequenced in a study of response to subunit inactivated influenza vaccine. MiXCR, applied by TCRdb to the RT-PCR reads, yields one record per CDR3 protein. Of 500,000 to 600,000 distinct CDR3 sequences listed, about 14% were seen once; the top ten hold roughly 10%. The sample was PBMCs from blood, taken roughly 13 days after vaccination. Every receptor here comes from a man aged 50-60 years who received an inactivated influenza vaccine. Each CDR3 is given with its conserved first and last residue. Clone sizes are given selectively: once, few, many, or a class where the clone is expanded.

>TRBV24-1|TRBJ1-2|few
CATSDWDGGYGYTF
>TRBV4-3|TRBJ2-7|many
CASSQNLGNYEQYF
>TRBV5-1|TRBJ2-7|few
CASSDRQGHYEQYF
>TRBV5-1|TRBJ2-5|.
CASSVPGEEAQYF
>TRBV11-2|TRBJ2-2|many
CASSFDRAGELFF
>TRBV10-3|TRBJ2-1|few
CAISEPGAHEQFF
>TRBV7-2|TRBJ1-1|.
CASSLGPGMNTEAFF
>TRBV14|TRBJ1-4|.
CASSQVKGYNEKLFF
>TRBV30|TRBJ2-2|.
CACGRWESNGELFF
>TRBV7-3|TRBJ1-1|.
CASSRARGTEAFF
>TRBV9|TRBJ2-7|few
CASSVASGSYEQYF
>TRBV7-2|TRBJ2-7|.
CASAGNPLFNEQYF
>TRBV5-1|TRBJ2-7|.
CASSLNGGVGEQYF
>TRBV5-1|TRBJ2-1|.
CASSAWTSGRDNEQFF
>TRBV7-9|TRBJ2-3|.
CASSLAISGGPTDTQYF
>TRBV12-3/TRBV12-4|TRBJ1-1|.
CASSFGRWEAFF
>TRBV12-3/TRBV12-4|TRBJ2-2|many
CASRTNANTGELFF
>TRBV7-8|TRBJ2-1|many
CASQLFGINNEQFF
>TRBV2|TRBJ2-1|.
CASSEAGQRYEQFF